This TCR beta chain was retrieved from a study of blood T cell repertoires in COVID-19 (dated by TCRdb to 2018 to 2020). Notes on the research overall: Samples covering the acute and convalescent phases of COVID-19 were provided by collaborators in the United States, Italy and Spain. Subjects who had been exposed to COVID-19, were actively infected with it, or had recovered from it provided the deeply sampled blood TCRbeta repertoires that made up the dataset. Nearly every sample came with metadata listing a de-identified subject ID, COVID-19 status, age in years and sex. The repertoires were released in a freely available public database intended as a resource for research on the immune response to SARS-CoV-2. Where available, HLA class I and class II types were taken from metadata supplied by the sample provider and were not determined by assay-based typing. Samples came from the ongoing ImmuneRACE study (first 160 participants) plus 1,254 subjects from 6 global collaborators. The prospective study material was composed of cDNA or gDNA derived from T cells, B-cell-depleted T cells, or PBMCs. Results the study describes overall, beyond this receptor: How much clinical and demographic metadata was included differed by source and by participant, and the metadata was provided uncurated.

Participants in the prospective study were enrolled through a virtual design, were aged about 18 to 90 years, and lived in roughly 24 United States geographic areas. Cohort assignment in the prospective study relied on participant-reported clinical history from a screening survey and a study questionnaire. In the prospective study, mobile phlebotomists collected whole blood, serum and a nasopharyngeal or oropharyngeal swab from each participant. Prospective study participants could optionally give additional blood draws and questionnaires over an approximately 2-month period. Before DNA extraction, blood samples from the prospective study were shipped at room temperature or frozen. Concerning this clone itself: What antigen it recognizes has not been identified. No much larger clonotype is one base removed from it; base qualities were not supplied.

The immunoSEQ Assay, a bias-controlled multiplex PCR, was used to amplify TCRbeta CDR3 regions from genomic DNA. As for the authors' bioinformatics: Nucleated cell counts per sample were estimated from amplification of reference gene primers within the assay. Sequence reads were collapsed and filtered to measure the absolute abundance of every unique TCRbeta CDR3 rearrangement. For each sample, productive Simpson clonality was calculated by taking the square root of Simpson's diversity index across productive rearrangements. The table was pulled from immuneACCESS by TCRdb, which kept in-frame rearrangements only. Such tables lose some clones; where checked, under half of the loss comes from unresolved V genes, and the rest has no known cause. Clone size and V and J calls were adopted from that table, with D and trimming inferred from the DNA. A total of fewer than 450,000 clones appear in this sample, approximately 88% of them only once. Of the sample, roughly 1.9% falls within the top ten clones.

The source material was PBMCs or T cells enriched from blood (not recorded which). The TCR originated in a middle-aged woman with acute COVID-19.

CDR3 sequence: CASSAVLGDEQYF. The DNA sequence is as follows: TGTGCCAGCAGCGCCGTTCTAGGGGACGAGCAGTACTTC. The rearranged segments are TRBV9 and TRBJ2-7; D gene: possibly TRBD1, on 5 matching bases. V is pared back by 3 bases and J by 5 bases, with 12 bases lying between the germline termini. The germline V gene yields SGDLS for CDR1 and YYNGEE for CDR2. The CDR3 runs 13 residues from the cysteine to the phenylalanine. The read is trimmed to its CDR3 DNA, 39 bases read in frame from base 1. This CDR3, with the reference TRBV9 and TRBJ2-7 proteins standing in past its ends, gives the full variable domain DSGVTQTPKHLITATGQRVTLRCSPRSGDLSVYWYQQSLDQGLQFLIQYYNGEERAKGNILERFSAQQFPDLHSELNLSSLELGDSALYFCASSAVLGDEQYFGPGTRLTVT.